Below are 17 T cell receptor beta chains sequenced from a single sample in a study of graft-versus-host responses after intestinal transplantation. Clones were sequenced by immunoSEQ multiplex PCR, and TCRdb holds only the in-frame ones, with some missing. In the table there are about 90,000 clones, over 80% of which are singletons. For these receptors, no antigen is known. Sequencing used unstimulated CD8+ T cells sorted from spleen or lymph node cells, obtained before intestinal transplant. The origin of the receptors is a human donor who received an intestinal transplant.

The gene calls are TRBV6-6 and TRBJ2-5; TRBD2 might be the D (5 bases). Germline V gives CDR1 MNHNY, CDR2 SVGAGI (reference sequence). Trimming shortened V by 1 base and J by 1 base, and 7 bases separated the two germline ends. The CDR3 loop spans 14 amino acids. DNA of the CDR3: TGTGCCAGCAGTTACTGGGAGATCCAAGAGACCCAGTACTTC. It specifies CASSYWEIQETQYF.

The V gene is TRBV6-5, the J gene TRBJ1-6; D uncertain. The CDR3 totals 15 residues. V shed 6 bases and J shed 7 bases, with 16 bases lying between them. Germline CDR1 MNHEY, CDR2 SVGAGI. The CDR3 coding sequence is TGTGCCAGCAGCCTAGCTCCCGGGTGGAATTCACCCCTCCACTTT. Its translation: CASSLAPGWNSPLHF.

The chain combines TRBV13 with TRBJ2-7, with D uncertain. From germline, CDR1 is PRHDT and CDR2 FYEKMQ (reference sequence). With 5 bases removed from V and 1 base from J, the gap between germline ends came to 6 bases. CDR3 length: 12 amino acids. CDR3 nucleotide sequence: TGTGCCAGCAGCCCCCTTTCCTACGAGCAGTACTTC. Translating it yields CASSPLSYEQYF. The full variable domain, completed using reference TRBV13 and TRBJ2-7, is AAGVIQSPRHLIKEKRETATLKCYPIPRHDTVYWYQQGPGQDPQFLISFYEKMQSDKGSIPDRFSAQQFSDYHSELNMSSLELGDSALYFCASSPLSYEQYFGPGTRLTVT.

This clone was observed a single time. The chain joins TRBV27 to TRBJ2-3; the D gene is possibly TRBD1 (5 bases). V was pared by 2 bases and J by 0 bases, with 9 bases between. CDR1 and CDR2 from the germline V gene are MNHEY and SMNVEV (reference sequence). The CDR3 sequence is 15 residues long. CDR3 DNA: TGTGCCAGCAGTTTAAGGGGCCGTAGCACAGATACGCAGTATTTT. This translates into CASSLRGRSTDTQYF.

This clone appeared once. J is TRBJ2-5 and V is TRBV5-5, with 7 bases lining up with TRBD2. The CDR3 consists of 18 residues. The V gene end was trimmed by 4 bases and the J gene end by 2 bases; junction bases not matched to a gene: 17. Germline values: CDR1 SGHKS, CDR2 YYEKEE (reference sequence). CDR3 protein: CASSPGGLAASRQETQYF. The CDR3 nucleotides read TGTGCCAGCAGCCCCGGGGGTCTAGCGGCTTCAAGGCAAGAGACCCAGTACTTC.

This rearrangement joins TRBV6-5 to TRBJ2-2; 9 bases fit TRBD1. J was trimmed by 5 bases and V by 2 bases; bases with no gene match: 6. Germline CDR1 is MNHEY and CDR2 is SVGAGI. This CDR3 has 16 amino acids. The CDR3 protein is CASSYHGTGLTGELFF. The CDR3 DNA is TGTGCCAGCAGTTACCATGGGACAGGGCTTACCGGGGAGCTGTTTTTT.

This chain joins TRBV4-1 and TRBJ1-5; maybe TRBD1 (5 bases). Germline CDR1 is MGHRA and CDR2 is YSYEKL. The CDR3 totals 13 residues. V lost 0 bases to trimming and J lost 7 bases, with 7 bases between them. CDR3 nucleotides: TGCGCCAGCAGCCAAGACGGGGGGCAGCCCCAGCATTTT. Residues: CASSQDGGQPQHF.

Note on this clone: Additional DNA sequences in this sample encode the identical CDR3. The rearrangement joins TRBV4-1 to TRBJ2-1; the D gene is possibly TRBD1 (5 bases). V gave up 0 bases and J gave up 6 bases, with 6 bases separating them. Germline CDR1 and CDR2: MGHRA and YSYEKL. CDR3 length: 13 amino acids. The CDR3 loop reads CASSQDRVNEQFF. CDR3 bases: TGCGCCAGCAGCCAAGACAGGGTCAATGAGCAGTTCTTC.

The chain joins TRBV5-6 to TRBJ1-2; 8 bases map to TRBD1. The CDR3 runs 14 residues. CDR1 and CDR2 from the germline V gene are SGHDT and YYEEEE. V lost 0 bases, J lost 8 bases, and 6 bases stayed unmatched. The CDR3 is CASSLGQGAKGYTF. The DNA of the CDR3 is TGTGCCAGCAGCTTGGGGCAGGGGGCGAAGGGCTACACCTTC.

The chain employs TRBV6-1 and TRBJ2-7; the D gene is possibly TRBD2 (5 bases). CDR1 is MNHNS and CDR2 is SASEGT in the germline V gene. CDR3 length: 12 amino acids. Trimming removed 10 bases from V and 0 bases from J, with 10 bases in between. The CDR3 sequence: CATIGDSYEQYF. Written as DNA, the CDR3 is TGTGCCACGATCGGGGACTCCTACGAGCAGTACTTC.

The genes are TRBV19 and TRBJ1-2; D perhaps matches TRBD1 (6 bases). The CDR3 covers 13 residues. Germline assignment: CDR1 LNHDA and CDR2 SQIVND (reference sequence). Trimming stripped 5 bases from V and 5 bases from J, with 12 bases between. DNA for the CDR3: TGTGCCAGTAGTTTAACAGGGCCTTATGGCTACACCTTC. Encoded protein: CASSLTGPYGYTF.

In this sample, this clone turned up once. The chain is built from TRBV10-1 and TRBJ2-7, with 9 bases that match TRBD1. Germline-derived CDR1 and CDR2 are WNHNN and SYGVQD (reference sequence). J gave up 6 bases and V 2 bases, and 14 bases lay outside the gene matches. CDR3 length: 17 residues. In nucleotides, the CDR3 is TGCGCCAGCAGTGAGACCATGAAAAGGGACAGGGAACGCGAGCAGTACTTC. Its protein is CASSETMKRDREREQYF.

The CDR3 bases are TGTGCCAGCAGCTGGGGGACTAGTTCGGGCAATGAGCAGTTCTTC. This codes for CASSWGTSSGNEQFF. V is TRBV7-2 and J is TRBJ2-1, with 8 bases matching TRBD2. V dropped 4 bases and J dropped 6; count of bases not matched to a gene: 8. This CDR3 contains 15 residues. Germline loops: CDR1 SGHTA, CDR2 FQGNSA. The whole variable domain, filled in from reference TRBV7-2 and TRBJ2-1, reads GAGVSQSPSNKVTEKGKDVELRCDPISGHTALYWYRQSLGQGLEFLIYFQGNSAPDKSGLPSDRFSAERTGGSVSTLTIQRTQQEDSAVYLCASSWGTSSGNEQFFGPGTRLTVL.

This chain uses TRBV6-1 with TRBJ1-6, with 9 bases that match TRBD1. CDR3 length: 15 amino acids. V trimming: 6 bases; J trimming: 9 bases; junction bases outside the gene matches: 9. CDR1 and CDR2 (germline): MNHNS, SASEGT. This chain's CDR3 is CASSILGQGSSPLHF. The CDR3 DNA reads TGTGCCAGCAGCATCCTAGGACAGGGGAGTTCACCCCTCCACTTT.

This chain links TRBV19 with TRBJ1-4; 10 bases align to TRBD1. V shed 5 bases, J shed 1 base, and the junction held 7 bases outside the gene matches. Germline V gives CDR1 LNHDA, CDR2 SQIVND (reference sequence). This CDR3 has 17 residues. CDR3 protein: CASSSPGTGVTNEKLFF. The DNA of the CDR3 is TGTGCCAGTAGTTCTCCTGGGACAGGGGTAACTAATGAAAAACTGTTTTTT.

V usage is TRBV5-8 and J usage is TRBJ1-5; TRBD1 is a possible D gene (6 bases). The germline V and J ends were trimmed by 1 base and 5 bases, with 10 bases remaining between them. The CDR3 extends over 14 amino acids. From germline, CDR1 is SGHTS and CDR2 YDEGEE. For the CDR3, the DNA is TGTGCCAGCAGCTTGTACAGGGCCCATCAGCCCCAGCATTTT. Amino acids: CASSLYRAHQPQHF.

CDR3 region: CASRADGTSIVEQFF. CDR3 nucleotides: TGTGCCAGCAGAGCGGATGGTACTAGCATTGTTGAGCAGTTCTTC. The chain uses TRBV5-6 and TRBJ2-1, with TRBD2 as a possible D gene (6 bases). The CDR3 has 15 residues. Deletions cut 5 bases from V and 9 bases from J, with 21 bases between. The V gene's germline CDR1 is SGHDT and CDR2 YYEEEE. Full variable domain (outside the CDR3, taken from reference TRBV5-6 and TRBJ2-1): DAGVTQSPTHLIKTRGQQVTLRCSPKSGHDTVSWYQQALGQGPQFIFQYYEEEERQRGNFPDRFSGHQFPNYSSELNVNALLLGDSALYLCASRADGTSIVEQFFGPGTRLTVL.